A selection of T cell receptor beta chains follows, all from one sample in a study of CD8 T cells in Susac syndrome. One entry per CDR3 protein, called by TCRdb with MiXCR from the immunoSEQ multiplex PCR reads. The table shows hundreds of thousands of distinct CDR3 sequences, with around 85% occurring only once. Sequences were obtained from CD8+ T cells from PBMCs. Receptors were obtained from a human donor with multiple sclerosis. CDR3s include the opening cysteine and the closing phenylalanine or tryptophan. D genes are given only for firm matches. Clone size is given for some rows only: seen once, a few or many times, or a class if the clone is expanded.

TGTGCCAGTAGTTTCGGGACAGCTAACTATGGCTACACCTTC | CASSFGTANYGYTF | TRBV27 | few | TRBD1 | TRBJ1-2
TGTGCCAGCAGCCAAGTAGGTACAGGGACCGCTGAAGCTTTCTTT | CASSQVGTGTAEAFF | TRBV3-1 | . | . | TRBJ1-1
TGTGCCAGCAGTTTATCCTACCGGGGCCCAAATCAGCCCCAGCATTTT | CASSLSYRGPNQPQHF | TRBV28 | . | . | TRBJ1-5
TGTGCCAGCGGATACCGGGACACTTCCCGATTAGCCAAAAACATTCAGTACTTC | CASGYRDTSRLAKNIQYF | TRBV6-5 | . | . | TRBJ2-4
TGCGCCAGCAGCCAAGTTGACGGGAGCGGGTCGGACAATGAGCAGTTCTTC | CASSQVDGSGSDNEQFF | TRBV4-1 | . | . | TRBJ2-1
TGTGCCAGCTCACCTACTAGTGCGGCAGACTATGGCTACACCTTC | CASSPTSAADYGYTF | TRBV18 | . | . | TRBJ1-2
TGCGCCAGCAGCATCGGACTAGCGGGACAAGAGACCCAGTACTTC | CASSIGLAGQETQYF | TRBV5-1 | . | TRBD2 | TRBJ2-5
TGTGCCAGCAACTTAGGGGACGGATCCTACGAGCAGTACTTC | CASNLGDGSYEQYF | TRBV28 | . | . | TRBJ2-7
TGTGCCAGCAGGGCGGGACTTGAAAATGAAAAACTGTTTTTT | CASRAGLENEKLFF | TRBV5-4 | . | . | TRBJ1-4
TGTGCCAGCAGCTTAGAGGACAGGGAAGTCCCGTACGAGCAGTACTTC | CASSLEDREVPYEQYF | TRBV7-8 | once | TRBD1 | TRBJ2-7
TGTGCCAGCATCGGGACAGGGGGCTTTAAGCTGAAGGTACCGGGCACAGATACGCAGTATTTT | CASIGTGGFKLKVPGTDTQYF | TRBV28 | once | TRBD1 | TRBJ2-3
TGTGCCAGCAGTTACCCAGGTCAATACGAGCAGTACTTC | CASSYPGQYEQYF | TRBV27 | . | . | TRBJ2-7
TGCAGCGCGTCGGGTACGGAATCTACCGGGGAGCTGTTTTTT | CSASGTESTGELFF | TRBV29-1 | . | . | TRBJ2-2
TGTGCCAGCAGCCAAGATAGGGGCAGGGGGCGAAGTGGCTACACCTTC | CASSQDRGRGRSGYTF | TRBV3-1 | . | TRBD1 | TRBJ1-2
TGCGCCAGCAGCCAATTTAGGGTGAACAATCAGCCCCAGCATTTT | CASSQFRVNNQPQHF | TRBV4-1 | . | . | TRBJ1-5
TGCGCCAGCAGCGGGAGGGACACGAAAAACGTACAAGAGACCCAGTACTTC | CASSGRDTKNVQETQYF | TRBV5-1 | . | . | TRBJ2-5
TGTGCCAGCAGTCCCATGGCTCCTAGTCGGTATGGCTACACCTTC | CASSPMAPSRYGYTF | TRBV6-2/TRBV6-3 | . | . | TRBJ1-2
TGCAGCGTTAACAGGGTCGGGGATACGCAGTATTTT | CSVNRVGDTQYF | TRBV29-1 | once | . | TRBJ2-3
TGCGCCAGCAACCCTAAGACCCGTTACGAGCAGTACTTC | CASNPKTRYEQYF | TRBV4-1 | few | . | TRBJ2-7
TGTGCCAGCAGCGTAGGGTCGGGGGGAGAGCGAGATACGCAGTATTTT | CASSVGSGGERDTQYF | TRBV9 | . | TRBD2 | TRBJ2-3
TGTGCTAGTGGTTTGACTCCAGGGTACTTTGAGACCCAGTACTTC | CASGLTPGYFETQYF | TRBV12-5 | once | . | TRBJ2-5
TGCAGTGCTAGTCCCCGGGAGGGCTTCTCCTACGAGCAGTACTTC | CSASPREGFSYEQYF | TRBV20-1 | . | TRBD2 | TRBJ2-7
TGTGCCAGCAGTGAATCCCCAGGGGCTAATTCACCCCTCCACTTT | CASSESPGANSPLHF | TRBV6-1 | . | . | TRBJ1-6
TGTGCCGTAGCGGGGGGCACCGGGGAGCTGTTTTTT | CAVAGGTGELFF | TRBV7-2 | . | TRBD2 | TRBJ2-2
TGTGCCAGCAGTCCCGACGGCTCCTACGAGCAGTACTTC | CASSPDGSYEQYF | TRBV7-9 | few | . | TRBJ2-7
TGTGCCAGCGGGGTAGCGGGAGCTGATGTTGATGAGCAGTTCTTC | CASGVAGADVDEQFF | TRBV7-9 | . | TRBD2 | TRBJ2-1
TGCGCCAGCAGCCTACCGACAGGGGACACAGATACGCAGTATTTT | CASSLPTGDTDTQYF | TRBV5-1 | . | TRBD1 | TRBJ2-3
TGTGCCAGCAGCCAAGAAACAGGGATCGTCTACGAGCAGTACTTC | CASSQETGIVYEQYF | TRBV3-1 | . | . | TRBJ2-7
TGCGCCAGCAGCCAAGCACAGGGGGCGGGTGGCTACACCTTC | CASSQAQGAGGYTF | TRBV4-1 | . | TRBD1 | TRBJ1-2
TGTGCCAGCAGGGCAGGAGGGGAGTATACTGAAGCTTTCTTT | CASRAGGEYTEAFF | TRBV27 | . | . | TRBJ1-1
TGTGCCAGCAGCCTCGGAGGGGTAGGCTATGGCTACACCTTC | CASSLGGVGYGYTF | TRBV6-2/TRBV6-3 | . | . | TRBJ1-2
TGCGCCAGCAGCCAAGATAGAGAGGATGCTCCAATCTATGGCTACACCTTC | CASSQDREDAPIYGYTF | TRBV4-1 | . | . | TRBJ1-2
TGTGCCAGCAGTTTACTAAGCGGGGGGCTCGAGGAGCAGTTCTTC | CASSLLSGGLEEQFF | TRBV27 | . | TRBD2 | TRBJ2-1
TGCGCCAGCAGCACCGGGACAGACATCTACAATGAGCAGTTCTTC | CASSTGTDIYNEQFF | TRBV5-1 | . | TRBD1 | TRBJ2-1
TGTGCCAGCAGAGGGACAGGGGATTCACCCCTCCACTTT | CASRGTGDSPLHF | TRBV2 | . | TRBD1 | TRBJ1-6
TGTGCCAGCAGCTCCCTCCGCGTTTCTGGCTACACCTTC | CASSSLRVSGYTF | TRBV7-9 | . | . | TRBJ1-2
TGCGCCAGCAGCCAAGGCTCGGGCCTCGGCGGTAACTATGGCTACACCTTC | CASSQGSGLGGNYGYTF | TRBV4-1 | . | . | TRBJ1-2
TGTGCCAGCAGCGTCACAGGGGGACTAGATCAGCCCCAGCATTTT | CASSVTGGLDQPQHF | TRBV9 | once | TRBD1 | TRBJ1-5
TGCGCCAGCAGCCTTAGATTGGGGGAGGGCCGGACTGAAGCTTTCTTT | CASSLRLGEGRTEAFF | TRBV4-1 | . | . | TRBJ1-1
TGTGCCAGTAGTATGGAACCCAACACCTACAATGAGCAGTTCTTC | CASSMEPNTYNEQFF | TRBV19 | . | . | TRBJ2-1
TGTGCCAGCAGTTTTCCCGGCGAAAAACTGTTTTTT | CASSFPGEKLFF | TRBV27 | . | . | TRBJ1-4
TGTGCCAGCAGTTTGGCCGGGGGTCCCGAGAATCAGCCCCAGCATTTT | CASSLAGGPENQPQHF | TRBV27 | . | . | TRBJ1-5
TGTGCCAGCAGCTTCGTCACGGGAGTAGTAAATGAGCAGTTCTTC | CASSFVTGVVNEQFF | TRBV5-4 | . | . | TRBJ2-1
TGTGCCATCAGTGGTTGGTCGGGTAGCGGAGCAGCCTACGAGCAGTACTTC | CAISGWSGSGAAYEQYF | TRBV10-3 | . | . | TRBJ2-7
TGTGCCAGCAGCCAAGAGGGAGGGCAAAAAAACTATGGCTACACCTTC | CASSQEGGQKNYGYTF | TRBV3-1 | once | . | TRBJ1-2
TGTGCCAGCAAGGCCAGGGGCTACGAGCAGTACTTC | CASKARGYEQYF | TRBV2 | few | . | TRBJ2-7
TGTGCCAGCAGCCACTGGGACAGGGGTAGGACTGAAGCTTTCTTT | CASSHWDRGRTEAFF | TRBV13 | . | TRBD1 | TRBJ1-1
TGTGCCAGCAGTTTGACCCACTTCCCTTCGGAGCAAGGGGGCTACGAGCAGTACTTC | CASSLTHFPSEQGGYEQYF | TRBV28 | . | . | TRBJ2-7
TGTGCCAGCAGCTTAGATTGGGGGATCAATCAGCCCCAGCATTTT | CASSLDWGINQPQHF | TRBV11-2 | . | . | TRBJ1-5
TGTGCCAGCAGTTTCAGGGTTTCTTGGGAAGAGACCCAGTACTTC | CASSFRVSWEETQYF | TRBV6-6 | . | . | TRBJ2-5
TGTGCCAGCAGCCCCGGGACAGGGGAAGGCGGGGAGCTGTTTTTT | CASSPGTGEGGELFF | TRBV7-6 | . | TRBD1 | TRBJ2-2
TGCAGCGTCCCTAGTGGCACCGGGGAGCTGTTTTTT | CSVPSGTGELFF | TRBV29-1 | . | . | TRBJ2-2
TGTGCCAGCAGTTACTCTCCAATTAGGGACTCCTACGAGCAGTACTTC | CASSYSPIRDSYEQYF | TRBV6-5 | few | . | TRBJ2-7
TGTGCCAGCAGCCAACCGGGACTAGTAGATTCCGAGCAGTACTTC | CASSQPGLVDSEQYF | TRBV3-1 | . | TRBD2 | TRBJ2-7